This T cell receptor (beta chain) was captured in a study of T cell responses to AZD1222 COVID-19 vaccine. Broader study findings: A mostly white British donor set with more females was recruited, and clonal diversity was possibly underestimated.

Germline CDR1 reads SGHTA; CDR2 reads FQGNSA. CDR3 length: 15 amino acids. J lost 2 bases, V lost 0 bases, and 1 base had no gene match. The protocol was immunoSEQ multiplex PCR, while the TCRdb copy is restricted to in-frame clones and leaves out a portion. Of about 90,000 clones in the sample, approximately 91% were seen once. On this clone: Its antigen is as yet unknown.

The sequences come from peripheral blood, collected 28 days after the second AZD1222 dose. This clonotype was obtained from an adult who received the AZD1222 COVID-19 vaccine. The chain is built from TRBV7-2 and TRBJ1-1, with 9 positions matching TRBD1. CDR3 nucleotide sequence: TGTGCCAGCAGCTTAGCGACAGGGGGTAACACTGAAGCTTTCTTT. It encodes CASSLATGGNTEAFF.